This T cell receptor beta chain was captured in a study of T cell responses to AZD1222 COVID-19 vaccine. Findings of the study overall: In the spike-specific TCR repertoire, nearly half reportedly target unmutated variant regions. Donors were chiefly white British, with a greater number of females, and clonal diversity was perhaps underestimated. Spike-specific TCR depth and breadth grew after two AZD1222 doses. Among those given AZD1222, only 6 or 7 were seropositive at baseline.

Turning to this clone: As yet, its antigen is unknown.

Between the trimmed V and J ends, which lost 0 bases and 6 bases, there was a span of 14 bases. Per the germline V gene, CDR1 is GTSNPN and CDR2 is SVGIG (reference sequence). This CDR3 is built from 14 residues. Sequenced by immunoSEQ multiplex PCR; TCRdb stores in-frame clones only, minus some. The sample yields over 150,000 clones, 85% to 95% seen once. The sequence derives from an adult who received the MenACWY meningococcal vaccine as a control. This chain connects TRBV30 to TRBJ1-2; D is possibly TRBD1 (5 bases). Here the sequenced sample was peripheral blood, taken 28 days after the second dose of the MenACWY control vaccine. The CDR3 here is CAWSVILGRDGYTF. Written as DNA, the CDR3 is TGTGCCTGGAGTGTTATCCTGGGACGAGATGGCTACACCTTC.